This T cell receptor beta chain appears in the sequencing data of a study of T cell changes during pregnancy in multiple sclerosis. The data were produced by immunoSEQ multiplex PCR, yet TCRdb's version contains in-frame clones alone and is incomplete. This sample has some 39,000 clones, with about 89% found just once. With 4 bases removed from V and 1 base from J, the gap between germline ends came to 8 bases. CDR1 and CDR2 (germline): SQVTM, ANQGSEA. This CDR3 comprises 13 residues. Sequences were derived from CD4+ T cells from peripheral blood mononuclear cells, sampled in the third trimester of pregnancy. The rearrangement joins TRBV29-1 to TRBJ2-1; D unresolved. The source of this sequence is a female donor in good health, enrolled as a control in a pregnancy study. CDR3 nucleotide sequence: TGCAGCGTTGGCAGGCTTTCCTACAATGAGCAGTTCTTC. Translating it yields CSVGRLSYNEQFF.